This T cell receptor beta chain appears in the sequencing data of a study of shared clonotypes between healthy human individuals. The study's findings and limits: Lower generation probabilities were found for non-shared clonotypes than for those shared by all four donors.

Comments on this clone: What it binds is not known.

TCRdb's copy holds only in-frame clones and misses some; the assay was immunoSEQ multiplex PCR. The repertoire holds roughly 1,500,000 clones, with approximately 98.5% as singletons. Donors, healthy HIV-negative adults, lacked recent acute infections or vaccinations. Within Nashville, Tennessee resided all donors, each a Caucasian adult. Germline V gives CDR1 MNHEY, CDR2 SMNVEV (reference sequence). The CDR3 spans 14 residues. Trimming took 6 bases from V and 8 from J; bases not matched to a gene: 13. The receptor comes from a man under 40 in good health. The J gene is TRBJ2-7, the V gene TRBV27, with TRBD2 identical over 7 bases. Sequencing used naive CD4+ T cells sorted from blood. Subset noted: CD45RA+ positively selected. The CDR3 here is CASRGGGLLVKQYF. DNA of the CDR3: TGTGCCAGCAGAGGCGGGGGACTCCTCGTCAAGCAGTACTTC.